The subject of this entry is one T cell receptor beta chain. This specimen belongs to a study of control samples from healthy donors and cancer patients. The data were produced by immunoSEQ multiplex PCR, yet TCRdb's version contains in-frame clones alone and is incomplete. The sample includes about 140,000 clones, more than 85% seen only once; the top ten take roughly 3.2%. The germline V and J ends were trimmed by 6 bases and 9 bases, with 12 bases remaining between them. The CDR3 sequence is 12 residues long. Germline lookup yields CDR1 MDHEN and CDR2 SYDVKM. The V gene is TRBV28, the J gene TRBJ2-1; D may match TRBD1 or TRBD2 (5 bases each). The TCR was taken from a young man in good health. Specimen: blood. The CDR3 loop is CASRGPFGEQFF. The CDR3 bases are TGTGCCAGCAGGGGACCTTTCGGTGAGCAGTTCTTC.